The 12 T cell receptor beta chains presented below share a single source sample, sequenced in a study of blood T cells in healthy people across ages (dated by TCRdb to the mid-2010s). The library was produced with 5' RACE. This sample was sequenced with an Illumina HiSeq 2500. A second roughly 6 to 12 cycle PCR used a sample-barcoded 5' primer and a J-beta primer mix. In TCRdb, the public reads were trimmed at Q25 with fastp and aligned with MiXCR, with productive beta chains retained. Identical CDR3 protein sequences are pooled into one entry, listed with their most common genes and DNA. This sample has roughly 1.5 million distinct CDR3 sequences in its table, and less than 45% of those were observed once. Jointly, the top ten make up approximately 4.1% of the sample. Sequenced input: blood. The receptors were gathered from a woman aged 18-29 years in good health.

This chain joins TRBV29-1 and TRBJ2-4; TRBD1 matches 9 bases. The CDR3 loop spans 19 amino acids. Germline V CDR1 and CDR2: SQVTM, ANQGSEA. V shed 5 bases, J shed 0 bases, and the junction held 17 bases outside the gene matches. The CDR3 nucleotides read TGCAGCGTTCTAGAGAGGGACAGGGTGGATAGAGTAGCCAAAAACATTCAGTACTTC. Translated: CSVLERDRVDRVAKNIQYF.

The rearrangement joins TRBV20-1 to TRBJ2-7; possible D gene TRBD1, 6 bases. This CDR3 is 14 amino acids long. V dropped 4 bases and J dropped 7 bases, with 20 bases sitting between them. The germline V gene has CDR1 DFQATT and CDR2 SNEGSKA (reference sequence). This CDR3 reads CSATTGRDYNEQYF. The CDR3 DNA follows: TGCAGTGCTACCACAGGGAGAGACTACAATGAGCAGTACTTC.

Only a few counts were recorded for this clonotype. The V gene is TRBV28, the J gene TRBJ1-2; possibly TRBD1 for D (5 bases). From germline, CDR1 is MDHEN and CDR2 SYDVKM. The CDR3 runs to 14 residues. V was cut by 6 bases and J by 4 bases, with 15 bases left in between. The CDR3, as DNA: TGTGCCAGCAGCCCCGGGGGGGTGAGCTATGGCTACACCTTC. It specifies CASSPGGVSYGYTF.

This CDR3 reads CASSLPVGQATDTQYF. The CDR3 region has the DNA TGTGCCAGCAGCTTGCCCGTGGGACAGGCGACAGATACGCAGTATTTT. The chain joins TRBV5-5 to TRBJ2-3, with 8 bases matching TRBD1. The germline CDR1 and CDR2 sequences are SGHKS and YYEKEE (reference sequence). CDR3 size: 16 residues. V shed 1 base and J 3 bases; nucleotides not matched to a gene: 7.

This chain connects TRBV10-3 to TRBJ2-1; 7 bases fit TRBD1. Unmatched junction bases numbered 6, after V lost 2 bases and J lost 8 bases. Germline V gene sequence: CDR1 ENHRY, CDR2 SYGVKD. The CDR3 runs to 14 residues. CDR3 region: CAISEGQGEDEQFF. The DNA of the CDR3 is TGTGCCATCAGTGAGGGCCAGGGGGAAGATGAGCAGTTCTTC.

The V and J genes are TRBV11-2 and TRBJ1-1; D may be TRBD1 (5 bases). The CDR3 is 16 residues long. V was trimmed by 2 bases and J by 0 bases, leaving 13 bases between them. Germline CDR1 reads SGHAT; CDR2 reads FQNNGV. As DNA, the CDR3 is TGTGCCAGCAGCTTATGGGGCGGGGTTATGAACACTGAAGCTTTCTTT. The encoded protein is CASSLWGGVMNTEAFF.

The DNA of the CDR3 is TGTGCCAGCAGCGTAGACACCTTTAACTATGGCTACACCTTC. Translating it yields CASSVDTFNYGYTF. The rearrangement joins TRBV9 to TRBJ1-2; D is unclear. CDR1 is SGDLS and CDR2 is YYNGEE in the germline V gene. With 0 bases removed from V and 1 base from J, the gap between germline ends came to 7 bases. CDR3 length equals 14 residues.

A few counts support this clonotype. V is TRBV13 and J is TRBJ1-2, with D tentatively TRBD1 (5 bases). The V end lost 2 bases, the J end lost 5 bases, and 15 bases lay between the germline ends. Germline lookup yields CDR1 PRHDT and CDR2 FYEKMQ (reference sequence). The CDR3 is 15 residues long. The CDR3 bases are TGTGCCAGCAGCTTACAGGGCAGGAATATTTATGGCTACACCTTC. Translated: CASSLQGRNIYGYTF.

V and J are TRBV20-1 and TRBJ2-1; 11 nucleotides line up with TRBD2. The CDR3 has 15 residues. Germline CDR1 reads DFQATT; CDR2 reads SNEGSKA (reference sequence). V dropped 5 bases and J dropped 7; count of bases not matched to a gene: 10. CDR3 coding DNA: TGCAGTGCTTCCCGGGGACTAGCGGCGGGGAATGAGCAGTTCTTC. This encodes CSASRGLAAGNEQFF.

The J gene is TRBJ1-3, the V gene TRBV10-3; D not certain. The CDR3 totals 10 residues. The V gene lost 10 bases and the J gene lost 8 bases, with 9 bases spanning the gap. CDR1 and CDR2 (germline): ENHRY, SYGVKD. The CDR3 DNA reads TGTGCCACTGGTGGGGACACCATATATTTT. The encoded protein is CATGGDTIYF.

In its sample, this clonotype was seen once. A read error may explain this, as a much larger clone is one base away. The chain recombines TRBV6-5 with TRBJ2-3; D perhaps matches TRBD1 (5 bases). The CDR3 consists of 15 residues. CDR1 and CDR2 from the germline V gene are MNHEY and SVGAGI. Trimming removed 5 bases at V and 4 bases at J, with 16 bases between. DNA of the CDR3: TGTGCCAGCAGTGTACAAGGGGCCCGCGCAGATACGCAGTATTTT. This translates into CASSVQGARADTQYF.

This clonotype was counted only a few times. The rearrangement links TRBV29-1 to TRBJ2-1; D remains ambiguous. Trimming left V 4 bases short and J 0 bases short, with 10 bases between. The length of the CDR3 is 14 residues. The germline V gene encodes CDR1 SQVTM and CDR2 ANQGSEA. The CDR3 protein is CSVVTGPSYNEQFF. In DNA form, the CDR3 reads TGCAGCGTTGTGACCGGGCCCTCCTACAATGAGCAGTTCTTC.